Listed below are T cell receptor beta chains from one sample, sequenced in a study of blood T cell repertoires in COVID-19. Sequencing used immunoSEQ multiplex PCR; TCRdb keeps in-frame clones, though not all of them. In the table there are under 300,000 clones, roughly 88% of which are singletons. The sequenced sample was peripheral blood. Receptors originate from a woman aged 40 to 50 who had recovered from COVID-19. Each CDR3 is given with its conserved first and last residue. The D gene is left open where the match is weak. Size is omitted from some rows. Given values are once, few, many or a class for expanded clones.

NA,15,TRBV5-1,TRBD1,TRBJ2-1,CASSLSQGAVGEQFF,TGCGCCAGCAGCTTGAGCCAGGGGGCTGTTGGTGAGCAGTTCTTC
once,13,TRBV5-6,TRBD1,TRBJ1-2,CASSGQGIYGYTF,TGTGCCAGCAGCGGACAGGGTATCTATGGCTACACCTTC
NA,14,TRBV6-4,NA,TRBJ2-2,CASSDSGGTGELFF,TGTGCCAGCAGTGACTCAGGGGGCACCGGGGAGCTGTTTTTT
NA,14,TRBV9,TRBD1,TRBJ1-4,CASSRTGLGEKLFF,TGTGCCAGCAGCCGGACAGGGTTAGGGGAAAAACTGTTTTTT
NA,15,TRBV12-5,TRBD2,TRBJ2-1,CASGPSSGEYNEQFF,TGTGCTAGTGGTCCGTCTAGCGGGGAGTACAATGAGCAGTTCTTC
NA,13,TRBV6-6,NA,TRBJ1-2,CASHRGVDYGYTF,TGTGCCTCTCACCGGGGGGTCGATTATGGCTACACCTTC
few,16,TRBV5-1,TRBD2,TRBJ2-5,CASSWGTSGRGETQYF,TGCGCCAGCAGCTGGGGGACTAGCGGGAGAGGGGAGACCCAGTACTTC
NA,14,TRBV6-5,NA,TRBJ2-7,CASSSRGVVNEQYF,TGTGCCAGCAGTTCCAGGGGGGTGGTGAACGAGCAGTACTTC
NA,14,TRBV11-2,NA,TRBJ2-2,CASSRSRNTGELFF,TGTGCCAGCAGTCGAAGCCGGAACACCGGGGAGCTGTTTTTT
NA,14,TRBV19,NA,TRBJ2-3,CASRKGLLPDTQYF,TGTGCCAGTCGGAAGGGACTCCTTCCAGATACGCAGTATTTT
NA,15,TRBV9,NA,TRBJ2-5,CASSPGGTYQETQYF,TGTGCCAGCAGTCCGGGCGGGACGTATCAAGAGACCCAGTACTTC
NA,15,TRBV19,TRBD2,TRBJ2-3,CASSRVAGGMDTQYF,TGTGCCAGTAGTCGGGTAGCGGGGGGCATGGATACGCAGTATTTT
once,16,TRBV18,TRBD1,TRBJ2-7,CASSPLKGQSSYEQYF,TGTGCCAGCTCACCACTCAAGGGACAGAGCTCCTACGAGCAGTACTTC
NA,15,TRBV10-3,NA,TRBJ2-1,CAISEGLRSYNEQFF,TGTGCCATCAGTGAGGGTCTACGCTCCTACAATGAGCAGTTCTTC
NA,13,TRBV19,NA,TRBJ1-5,CASTNRVNQPQHF,TGTGCCAGTACAAACAGGGTAAATCAGCCCCAGCATTTT
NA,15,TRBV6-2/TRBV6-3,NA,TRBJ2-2,CASSLSRGNTGELFF,TGTGCCAGCAGTTTGAGTCGGGGAAACACCGGGGAGCTGTTTTTT
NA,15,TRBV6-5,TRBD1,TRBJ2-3,CASIEGQMYTDTQYF,TGTGCCAGCATCGAGGGACAGATGTACACAGATACGCAGTATTTT
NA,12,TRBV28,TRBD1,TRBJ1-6,CAHRGQNSPLHF,TGTGCCCACAGGGGGCAAAATTCACCCCTCCACTTT
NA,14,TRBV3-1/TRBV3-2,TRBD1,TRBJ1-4,CASSHEQGVVKLFF,TGTGCCAGCAGCCATGAACAGGGGGTTGTAAAACTGTTTTTT
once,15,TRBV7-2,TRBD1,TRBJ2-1,CASSFRDRGRDEQFF,TGTGCCAGCAGCTTCCGGGACAGGGGTAGGGATGAGCAGTTCTTC
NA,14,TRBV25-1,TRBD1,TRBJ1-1,CASKQGAGVTEAFF,TGTGCCAGCAAACAGGGGGCTGGAGTCACTGAAGCTTTCTTT
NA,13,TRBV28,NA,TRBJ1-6,CASSFIRRSPLHF,TGTGCCAGCAGTTTTATCAGGCGCTCACCCCTCCACTTT
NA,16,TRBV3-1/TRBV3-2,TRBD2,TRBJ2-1,CASSQAALAGGGGQFF,TGTGCCAGCAGCCAAGCTGCTCTAGCGGGAGGGGGAGGGCAGTTCTTC
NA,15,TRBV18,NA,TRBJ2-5,CASSPPLGPQETQYF,TGTGCCAGCTCACCACCGTTGGGGCCCCAAGAGACCCAGTACTTC
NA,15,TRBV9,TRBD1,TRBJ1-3,CASSVETGPGNTIYF,TGTGCCAGCAGCGTAGAGACAGGGCCCGGAAACACCATATATTTT
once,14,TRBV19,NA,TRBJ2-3,CASSAGHGTDTQYF,TGTGCCAGTAGTGCCGGACATGGGACAGATACGCAGTATTTT
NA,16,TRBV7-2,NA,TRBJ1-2,CASSWAGAASNYGYTF,TGTGCCAGCAGCTGGGCGGGGGCGGCATCTAACTATGGCTACACCTTC
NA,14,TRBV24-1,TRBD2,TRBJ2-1,CATSASGRDNEQFF,TGTGCCACCAGTGCTAGCGGGAGGGACAATGAGCAGTTCTTC
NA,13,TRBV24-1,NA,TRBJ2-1,CATSDIRGGEQFF,TGTGCCACCAGTGACATTAGGGGAGGCGAGCAGTTCTTC
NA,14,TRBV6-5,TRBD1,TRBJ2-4,CASKGALAKNIQYF,TGTGCCAGCAAGGGGGCCCTAGCCAAAAACATTCAGTACTTC
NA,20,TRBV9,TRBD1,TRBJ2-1,CASSVGGRGTGRDLNNEQFF,TGTGCCAGCAGCGTAGGAGGACGAGGGACAGGGCGGGATCTTAACAATGAGCAGTTCTTC
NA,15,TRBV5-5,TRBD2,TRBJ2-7,CASSLVGTSVHEQYF,TGTGCCAGCAGCTTGGTAGGGACTAGCGTCCACGAGCAGTACTTC
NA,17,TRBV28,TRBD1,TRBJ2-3,CASSSRSGQGSADTQYF,TGTGCCAGCAGTTCGAGATCGGGACAGGGTTCGGCAGATACGCAGTATTTT
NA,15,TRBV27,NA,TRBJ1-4,CASRKGPAPNEKLFF,TGTGCCAGCAGAAAGGGGCCGGCTCCTAATGAAAAACTGTTTTTT
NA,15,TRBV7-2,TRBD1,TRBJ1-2,CASSLVGRGTDGYTF,TGTGCCAGCAGCTTAGTGGGCAGGGGGACTGATGGCTACACCTTC
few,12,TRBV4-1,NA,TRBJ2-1,CASSHLTGRQFF,TGCGCCAGCAGCCACTTGACAGGCCGGCAGTTCTTC
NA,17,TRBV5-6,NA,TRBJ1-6,CASSLRSFAGRNSPLHF,TGTGCCAGCAGCTTGAGGAGTTTCGCGGGACGGAATTCACCCCTCCACTTT
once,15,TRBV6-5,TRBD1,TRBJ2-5,CASREIQGSSETQYF,TGTGCCAGCAGAGAGATACAGGGGAGCTCAGAGACCCAGTACTTC
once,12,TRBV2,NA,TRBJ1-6,CASSLTGPPLHF,TGTGCCAGCAGTTTGACAGGTCCCCCCCTCCACTTT
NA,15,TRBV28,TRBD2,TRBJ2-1,CASSPGLAGRNEQFF,TGTGCCAGCAGCCCGGGACTAGCGGGGAGGAATGAGCAGTTCTTC
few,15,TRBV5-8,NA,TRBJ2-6,CASSKRRSGANVLTF,TGTGCCAGCAGCAAAAGGAGATCTGGGGCCAACGTCCTGACTTTC
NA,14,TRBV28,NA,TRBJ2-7,CASSIRHPPNEQYF,TGTGCCAGCAGTATTCGACACCCTCCGAACGAGCAGTACTTC
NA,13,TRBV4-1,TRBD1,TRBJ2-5,CASSRTGQETQYF,TGCGCCAGCAGCCGGACAGGACAAGAGACCCAGTACTTC
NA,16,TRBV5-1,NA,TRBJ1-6,CASSLTRERGNSPLHF,TGCGCCAGCAGCTTGACCCGGGAGCGAGGGAATTCACCCCTCCACTTT
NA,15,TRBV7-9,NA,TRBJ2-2,CASRPQVRLSGELFF,TGTGCCAGCAGACCCCAGGTCCGTCTCTCCGGGGAGCTGTTTTTT
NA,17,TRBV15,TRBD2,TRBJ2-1,CATSRWTLSGGGNEQFF,TGTGCCACCAGCAGATGGACCCTTAGCGGGGGCGGAAATGAGCAGTTCTTC
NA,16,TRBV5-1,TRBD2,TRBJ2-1,CASSLASSGSPNEQFF,TGCGCCAGCAGCTTGGCATCTAGCGGGAGTCCCAATGAGCAGTTCTTC
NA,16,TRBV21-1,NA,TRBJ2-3,CASPGGGTGRTDTQYF,TGTGCCAGCCCAGGGGGGGGGACAGGGCGAACAGATACGCAGTATTTT
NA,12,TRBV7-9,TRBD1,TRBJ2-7,CASSRTGNEQYF,TGTGCCAGCAGCCGGACAGGGAACGAGCAGTACTTC
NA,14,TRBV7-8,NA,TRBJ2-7,CASSSSGYSYEQYF,TGTGCCAGCAGCTCCAGTGGTTACTCCTACGAGCAGTACTTC
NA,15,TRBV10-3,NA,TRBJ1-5,CAISGQDPRNQPQHF,TGTGCCATCAGTGGACAGGACCCAAGGAATCAGCCCCAGCATTTT
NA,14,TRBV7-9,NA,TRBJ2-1,CASSLGGTDNEQFF,TGTGCCAGCAGCTTAGGCGGGACAGACAATGAGCAGTTCTTC
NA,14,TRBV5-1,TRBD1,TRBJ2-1,CASSIGQGRNEQFF,TGCGCCAGCAGCATAGGACAGGGGCGGAATGAGCAGTTCTTC
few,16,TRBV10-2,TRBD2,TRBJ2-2,CASRIAGGGNTGELFF,TGCGCCAGCAGGATAGCGGGGGGCGGGAACACCGGGGAGCTGTTTTTT
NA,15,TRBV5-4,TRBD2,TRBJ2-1,CASSPGGNSYNEQFF,TGTGCCAGCAGCCCCGGGGGGAACTCCTACAATGAGCAGTTCTTC